This TCR beta chain was profiled in a study of control samples from healthy donors and cancer patients. Method: immunoSEQ multiplex PCR; TCRdb's copy keeps in-frame clones and lacks some. The sample has under 450,000 clones; over 75% are singletons. CDR1 and CDR2 (germline): SGHRS, YFSETQ. V lost 0 bases and J lost 5, with 14 bases in between. This CDR3 is 15 amino acids long. This TCR was recovered from a man aged 35 to 55 with head and neck cancer. The sequencing input was PBMCs. The chain couples TRBV5-1 to TRBJ1-2; tentatively, D is TRBD1 (6 bases). CDR3 DNA: TGCGCCAGCAGCTTGGACCCAGGGGCTCGATATGGCTACACCTTC. Protein product: CASSLDPGARYGYTF. Combining the CDR3 with reference TRBV5-1 and TRBJ1-2 gives the whole variable domain KAGVTQTPRYLIKTRGQQVTLSCSPISGHRSVSWYQQTPGQGLQFLFEYFSETQRNKGNFPGRFSGRQFSNSRSEMNVSTLELGDSALYLCASSLDPGARYGYTFGSGTRLTVV.